Below are 20 T cell receptor beta chains sequenced from a single sample in a study of T-cell memory formation after mild COVID-19. TCRdb ran MiXCR on the 5' RACE reads and lists one entry per CDR3 protein. The sample holds roughly 300,000 distinct CDR3 sequences; roughly 8% are singletons and the top ten take around a fifth. The specimen sequenced was PBMCs or a T cell subset sorted from them (not recorded which). The source of these receptors is a man younger than 35 who had mild COVID-19 (a few samples of this study predate the infection). Cell type and time point are not known.

The chain has TRBV7-9 and TRBJ1-2; D uncertain. In germline, CDR1 is SEHNR, CDR2 FQNEAQ (reference sequence). The CDR3 runs to 14 residues. V was clipped by 7 bases and J by 2 bases, with 14 bases between them. The CDR3 protein is CASTEYGGNYGYTF. The DNA of the CDR3 is TGTGCCAGCACCGAGTATGGAGGAAACTATGGCTACACCTTC.

There are a few counts of this clonotype. The chain employs TRBV5-6 and TRBJ2-2; D is ambiguous. The V gene lost 1 base and the J gene lost 6 bases, with 7 bases spanning the gap. Germline V gene lookup returns CDR1 SGHDT and CDR2 YYEEEE. This CDR3 region has 13 residues. Here the CDR3 reads CASSLMASGELFF. CDR3 DNA: TGTGCCAGCAGCTTGATGGCATCCGGGGAGCTGTTTTTT.

The V gene is TRBV6-1, the J gene TRBJ1-5, with TRBD1 matching 7 bases. The CDR3 length is 16 residues. V lost 2 bases and J lost 6; bases outside the gene matches: 10. The germline gives CDR1 MNHNS, CDR2 SASEGT. The CDR3 sequence is CASSESYRGFGQPQHF. CDR3 DNA: TGTGCCAGCAGTGAAAGCTACAGGGGTTTTGGTCAGCCCCAGCATTTT.

This clonotype has a count of ten or more. V and J are TRBV6-5 and TRBJ2-1, with a tentative D call TRBD2 (5 bases). Trimming took off 6 bases at V and 1 base at J, with 13 bases between the two ends. This CDR3 contains 15 residues. Germline V gene sequence: CDR1 MNHEY, CDR2 SVGAGI. CDR3: CASSPDGGSYNEQFF. The CDR3 DNA reads as TGTGCCAGCAGCCCCGACGGAGGTTCCTACAATGAGCAGTTCTTC.

This clonotype was counted many times. In DNA, the CDR3 is TGCGCCAGCAGCTTGGGGGACAGGGGGTCAGCTTTCTTT. Translated: CASSLGDRGSAFF. The chain has TRBV5-1 and TRBJ1-1; 11 bases match TRBD1. The CDR3 runs to 13 residues. Losses at the gene ends were 0 bases for V and 10 bases for J; bases not matched to a gene: 2. Germline V CDR1 and CDR2: SGHRS, YFSETQ.

This clonotype was counted between two and nine times. This chain links TRBV4-2 with TRBJ2-5; D perhaps matches TRBD1 (5 bases). V lost 0 bases and J 5 bases, leaving 16 bases between the germline ends. Germline values: CDR1 LGHNA, CDR2 YNFKEQ. CDR3 size: 16 residues. In nucleotides, the CDR3 is TGTGCCAGCAGCCAAGATCTACAAGAAAAGGGGGAGACCCAGTACTTC. It encodes CASSQDLQEKGETQYF.

This clonotype turned up a few times. The chain is built from TRBV5-5 and TRBJ2-1; 9 bases map to TRBD1. This CDR3 has 18 amino acids. CDR1 and CDR2 (germline): SGHKS, YYEKEE (reference sequence). The J segment lost 9 bases and the V segment lost 5 bases, leaving 21 bases of the junction unmatched. The CDR3 loop reads CASSNIPRLDRGGREQFF. For the CDR3, the DNA is TGTGCCAGCAGTAACATCCCACGTTTGGACAGGGGTGGACGTGAGCAGTTCTTC.

This clonotype was seen many times. The rearrangement uses TRBV5-1 and TRBJ1-1, with 7 bases lining up with TRBD1. This CDR3 has 17 residues. The V segment lost 2 bases and the J segment 0 bases; nucleotides outside the gene matches: 10. Germline CDR1 is SGHRS and CDR2 is YFSETQ. The DNA of the CDR3 is TGCGCCAGCAGCTTCAAGATTAGGGACAGAATGAACACTGAAGCTTTCTTT. It specifies CASSFKIRDRMNTEAFF. Full variable domain (rest looked up from reference TRBV5-1 and TRBJ1-1): KAGVTQTPRYLIKTRGQQVTLSCSPISGHRSVSWYQQTPGQGLQFLFEYFSETQRNKGNFPGRFSGRQFSNSRSEMNVSTLELGDSALYLCASSFKIRDRMNTEAFFGQGTRLTVV.

In its sample, this clonotype was seen a few times. The chain links TRBV6-5 to TRBJ1-3; D is uncertain. V lost 0 bases to trimming and J lost 4 bases, with 19 bases between them. The CDR3 covers 18 residues. Germline-derived CDR1 and CDR2 are MNHEY and SVGAGI. The CDR3, as DNA: TGTGCCAGCAGTTACTCACGTCATCCACGGCCTTTGGGAAACACCATATATTTT. As protein: CASSYSRHPRPLGNTIYF.

This clonotype was observed a handful of times. The CDR3 spells CAWSVRASGSPLHF. DNA for the CDR3: TGTGCCTGGAGTGTACGGGCGAGCGGTTCACCCCTCCACTTT. The rearrangement links TRBV30 to TRBJ1-6, with D uncertain. Looked up from germline, CDR1 is GTSNPN and CDR2 is SVGIG (reference sequence). The CDR3 runs 14 residues. Trimming left V 0 bases short and J 9 bases short, with 12 bases between.

This clonotype was seen at least ten times. V and J are TRBV4-2 and TRBJ2-3; 15 bases map to TRBD2. Germline values: CDR1 LGHNA, CDR2 YNFKEQ. The CDR3 runs to 19 residues. The V segment lost 1 base and the J segment 2 bases; nucleotides outside the gene matches: 7. The CDR3 protein is CASSQAGTSGGLSTDTQYF. CDR3 nucleotide sequence: TGTGCCAGCAGCCAAGCCGGGACTAGCGGGGGGCTTTCCACAGATACGCAGTATTTT.

This clonotype was counted a few times. The V and J genes are TRBV29-1 and TRBJ1-1, with TRBD1 as a possible D gene (5 bases). This CDR3 is built from 11 residues. V was trimmed by 6 bases and J by 1 base, leaving 6 bases between them. The germline CDR1 and CDR2 sequences are SQVTM and ANQGSEA. CDR3 sequence reads: CSVDTNTEAFF. The CDR3, as DNA: TGCAGCGTGGACACGAACACTGAAGCTTTCTTT.

The CDR3 here is CASIGLDTRAYNYGYTF. The CDR3 nucleotides read TGTGCCAGCATCGGGTTGGACACCCGAGCCTATAACTATGGCTACACCTTC. The chain couples TRBV6-5 to TRBJ1-2; perhaps TRBD1 as D (5 bases). CDR1 and CDR2 (germline): MNHEY, SVGAGI. This CDR3 has 17 residues. Deletions cut 7 bases from V and 1 base from J, with 22 bases between.

The table lists this clonotype with many counts. This chain joins TRBV6-5 and TRBJ2-2; tentatively, D is TRBD1 (6 bases). Trimming stripped 5 bases from V and 0 bases from J, with 10 bases between. Germline CDR1 MNHEY, CDR2 SVGAGI. CDR3 length: 15 amino acids. The DNA of the CDR3 is TGTGCCAGCAGTCCCGGGACACCGAACACCGGGGAGCTGTTTTTT. This translates into CASSPGTPNTGELFF.

This clonotype has at least ten counts. The chain is built from TRBV30 and TRBJ1-3; D perhaps matches TRBD1 (6 bases). This CDR3 region has 15 residues. CDR1 and CDR2 (germline): GTSNPN, SVGIG (reference sequence). V lost 3 bases to trimming and J lost 0 bases, with 12 bases between them. CDR3 in DNA: TGTGCCTGGAGAGAAGGGGGATACTCTGGAAACACCATATATTTT. Translated, it gives CAWREGGYSGNTIYF. Using reference TRBV30 and TRBJ1-3 for the parts outside the CDR3, the full variable domain is SQTIHQWPATLVQPVGSPLSLECTVEGTSNPNLYWYRQAAGRGLQLLFYSVGIGQISSEVPQNLSASRPQDRQFILSSKKLLLSDSGFYLCAWREGGYSGNTIYFGEGSWLTVV.

This clonotype was seen only a few times. The chain employs TRBV12-3 or TRBV12-4 and TRBJ1-2; D is undetermined. Trimming took 2 bases from V and 7 from J, leaving 8 bases between them. The CDR3 spans 12 residues. CDR3 in DNA: TGTGCCAGCAGTTTACTGGGTACTGGCTACACCTTC. Its translation is CASSLLGTGYTF.

This clonotype turned up a few times. The chain has TRBV11-2 and TRBJ2-3, with D possibly matching TRBD2 (6 bases). V was clipped by 3 bases and J by 1 base, with 11 bases between them. This CDR3 is 15 amino acids long. The germline gives CDR1 SGHAT, CDR2 FQNNGV. The CDR3 protein is CASSFVRDRTDTQYF. The CDR3 bases are TGTGCCAGCAGCTTTGTGCGGGACCGCACAGATACGCAGTATTTT.

The chain couples TRBV5-5 to TRBJ2-1; D is unresolved. The V gene's germline CDR1 is SGHKS and CDR2 YYEKEE (reference sequence). The V end was cut by 2 bases, the J end by 8 bases, with 8 bases between. CDR3 length: 12 residues. The CDR3 spells CASSFRRDEQFF. CDR3 in DNA: TGTGCCAGCAGCTTCAGACGCGATGAGCAGTTCTTC. The full variable domain, rest sourced from reference TRBV5-5 and TRBJ2-1, is DAGVTQSPTHLIKTRGQQVTLRCSPISGHKSVSWYQQVLGQGPQFIFQYYEKEERGRGNFPDRFSARQFPNYSSELNVNALLLGDSALYLCASSFRRDEQFFGPGTRLTVL.

V and J are TRBV5-1 and TRBJ1-5, with a possible D match to TRBD1 (6 bases). CDR1 SGHRS and CDR2 YFSETQ come from the germline V gene. The CDR3 sequence is 13 residues long. Deletions cut 2 bases from V and 8 bases from J, with 11 bases between. CDR3 in DNA: TGCGCCAGCAGCTTAGGGGGGATGGAGCCCCAGCATTTT. It is translated as CASSLGGMEPQHF.

This clonotype was observed a few times. The J gene is TRBJ2-5, the V gene TRBV23-1; D assignment may be TRBD1 or TRBD2 (6 bases each). TRBV23-1 is given ORF status, its function remaining uncertain. Between the trimmed V and J ends, which lost 8 bases and 2 bases, there was a span of 21 bases. The CDR3 has 16 amino acids. The CDR3 sequence: CASLQGGQGKQETQYF. The CDR3 DNA sequence: TGCGCCAGCCTCCAAGGGGGGCAGGGGAAACAAGAGACCCAGTACTTC.